The 19 T cell receptor beta chains below come from one sample, sequenced in a study of cytomegalovirus exposure and HLA in healthy donors. The PCR was carried out with 60 Vbeta primers and 13 Jbeta primers. Profiling relied on immunoSEQ multiplex PCR, and the TCRdb table lists in-frame clones only, not all of them. The sample shows over 150,000 clones, around 80% of them seen only once. Sequencing input: PBMCs. The receptors shown here come from a woman in her 30s in good health and CMV-seronegative.

The chain uses TRBV6-6 and TRBJ2-7; weak D call: TRBD2 (6 bases). Germline CDR1 MNHNY, CDR2 SVGAGI (reference sequence). V lost 4 bases and J 4 bases, leaving 17 bases between the germline ends. The CDR3 length is 15 residues. CDR3 in DNA: TGTGCCAGCAGTTTATGGGGGGTTTCGCTGTACGAGCAGTACTTC. It translates to CASSLWGVSLYEQYF.

This chain joins TRBV28 and TRBJ2-1; tentative D call: TRBD2 (5 bases). The CDR3 runs to 13 residues. In germline, CDR1 is MDHEN, CDR2 SYDVKM. The V and J ends lost 6 bases and 9 bases respectively, with 15 bases between them. CDR3 sequence (DNA): TGTGCCAGCAGACGGACTTATCGGATTGAGCAGTTCTTC. Translating it yields CASRRTYRIEQFF.

The rearrangement uses TRBV10-2 and TRBJ2-1; the match to TRBD2 covers 7 bases. Germline CDR1 and CDR2: WSHSY and SAAADI. The trim removed 0 bases at V and 11 bases at J, leaving 4 bases unmatched. The CDR3 runs 13 residues. This CDR3 reads CASSESQRGKQFF. The CDR3 DNA reads TGCGCCAGCAGTGAGTCCCAGCGGGGAAAGCAGTTCTTC.

This chain links TRBV5-6 with TRBJ2-2; D is possibly TRBD2 (5 bases). Germline CDR1 is SGHDT and CDR2 is YYEEEE. Trimming removed 6 bases from V and 3 bases from J, with 18 bases in between. The CDR3 spans 16 residues. CDR3 region: CASTFLTGIYTGELFF. CDR3 nucleotide sequence: TGTGCCAGCACGTTCTTGACGGGGATCTACACCGGGGAGCTGTTTTTT.

This clone was counted a single time. V gene TRBV15 combines with J gene TRBJ2-3; the match to TRBD2 covers 7 bases. CDR3 length: 16 residues. The junction had 4 bases not matched to a gene; V was cut back by 0 bases and J by 1 base. Germline V lookup: CDR1 LNHNV, CDR2 YYDKDF (reference sequence). CDR3 region: CATSRDLAGGTDTQYF. CDR3 nucleotide sequence: TGTGCCACCAGCAGAGACCTCGCGGGGGGCACAGATACGCAGTATTTT.

The chain is built from TRBV6-1 and TRBJ2-2; 7 nucleotides align to TRBD2. The junction had 4 bases not matched to a gene; V was cut back by 0 bases and J by 6 bases. Germline values: CDR1 MNHNS, CDR2 SASEGT. This CDR3 spans 15 amino acids. The CDR3 sequence is CASSEAGGVSGELFF. Written as DNA, the CDR3 is TGTGCCAGCAGTGAAGCGGGAGGGGTTTCCGGGGAGCTGTTTTTT.

V is TRBV27 and J is TRBJ2-2; maybe TRBD2 (6 bases). Per the germline V gene, CDR1 is MNHEY and CDR2 is SMNVEV (reference sequence). The CDR3 sequence is 17 residues long. V was cut by 7 bases and J by 2 bases, with 20 bases left in between. CDR3 bases: TGTGCCAGCACGTACTGGAGTGGCGGGGCAAACACCGGGGAGCTGTTTTTT. Its protein is CASTYWSGGANTGELFF.

The chain employs TRBV7-2 and TRBJ2-7; TRBD1 is a possible D gene (6 bases). This CDR3 is built from 14 residues. The V gene lost 2 bases and the J gene lost 1 base, with 9 bases spanning the gap. CDR1 and CDR2 (germline): SGHTA, FQGNSA. CDR3 in DNA: TGTGCCAGCAGCTTAAGACAGGTATCCTACGAGCAGTACTTC. Translation gives CASSLRQVSYEQYF.

The CDR3 region has the DNA TGTGCCAGCAGCGGTCCAGGGAAGACCTACAATGAGCAGTTCTTC. Amino acid sequence: CASSGPGKTYNEQFF. The J gene is TRBJ2-1, the V gene TRBV28, with a tentative D call TRBD1 (5 bases). Trimming stripped 6 bases from V and 2 bases from J, with 14 bases between. The CDR3 extends over 15 amino acids. The germline gives CDR1 MDHEN, CDR2 SYDVKM.

CDR3 sequence (DNA): TGTGCCAGCTCGCTCATACAGGGGCTATTCGCGAACACCGGGGAGCTGTTTTTT. It translates to CASSLIQGLFANTGELFF. This chain joins TRBV18 and TRBJ2-2; 7 bases align to TRBD1. The CDR3 has 18 amino acids. J was trimmed by 0 bases and V by 6 bases; bases with no gene match: 13. Germline V gene data show CDR1 as KGHSH and CDR2 as LQKENI.

This chain links TRBV29-1 with TRBJ2-7; TRBD2 agrees at 14 bases. V trimming: 7 bases; J trimming: 9 bases; junction bases outside the gene matches: 8. This CDR3 spans 13 amino acids. The germline gives CDR1 SQVTM, CDR2 ANQGSEA. Written as DNA, the CDR3 is TGCAGCGCTGGAGGACTAGCGGGAGGAGTGCAGTACTTC. Its protein product is CSAGGLAGGVQYF.

This chain links TRBV30 with TRBJ2-3, with 11 bases matching TRBD2. The V and J ends lost 8 bases and 3 bases, in that order; junction bases with no gene match: 10. This CDR3 region has 15 residues. Germline V gene data show CDR1 as GTSNPN and CDR2 as SVGIG (reference sequence). CDR3 sequence reads: CAQVSGRAGTDTQYF. The CDR3 DNA is TGTGCCCAAGTTAGCGGGAGGGCCGGGACAGATACGCAGTATTTT.

The chain combines TRBV6-1 with TRBJ2-7; D is ambiguous. Germline CDR1 is MNHNS and CDR2 is SASEGT. Trimming shortened V by 4 bases and J by 2 bases, and 12 bases separated the two germline ends. The CDR3 is 14 amino acids. The CDR3 region is CASSVSRTTYEQYF. The CDR3 DNA is TGTGCCAGCAGTGTGTCACGCACAACCTACGAGCAGTACTTC.

The gene calls are TRBV5-6 and TRBJ2-5; weak D call: TRBD1 (6 bases). The CDR3 is 14 residues long. Trimming cost V 1 base and J 4 bases, with 11 bases left between them. CDR1 SGHDT and CDR2 YYEEEE come from the germline V gene. The CDR3 loop is CASSLSGAAETQYF. CDR3 coding DNA: TGTGCCAGCAGCTTGTCAGGGGCGGCAGAGACCCAGTACTTC.

This chain joins TRBV9 and TRBJ2-2; 10 bases map to TRBD2. This CDR3 has 19 amino acids. Germline V CDR1 and CDR2: SGDLS, YYNGEE. J gave up 4 bases and V 1 base, and 13 bases lay outside the gene matches. The CDR3 sequence: CASSVLAGDLGPATGELFF. The CDR3 DNA is TGTGCCAGCAGCGTACTAGCGGGAGATCTGGGACCAGCCACCGGGGAGCTGTTTTTT. The full variable domain, completed using reference TRBV9 and TRBJ2-2, is DSGVTQTPKHLITATGQRVTLRCSPRSGDLSVYWYQQSLDQGLQFLIQYYNGEERAKGNILERFSAQQFPDLHSELNLSSLELGDSALYFCASSVLAGDLGPATGELFFGEGSRLTVL.

J is TRBJ2-5 and V is TRBV5-1; TRBD2 is a possible D gene (5 bases). This CDR3 has 16 amino acids. Germline assignment: CDR1 SGHRS and CDR2 YFSETQ. Trimming removed 3 bases at V and 2 bases at J, with 17 bases between. CDR3 in amino acids: CASSSNAAGLQETQYF. In DNA form, the CDR3 reads TGCGCCAGCAGCTCTAACGCGGCGGGCTTACAAGAGACCCAGTACTTC.

The gene calls are TRBV7-8 and TRBJ2-5; TRBD1 agrees at 8 bases. The CDR3 consists of 15 residues. J was trimmed by 2 bases and V by 3 bases; bases with no gene match: 5. Per the germline V gene, CDR1 is SGHVS and CDR2 is FQNEAQ. As DNA, the CDR3 is TGTGCCAGCAGCTTCGTCAGGGGGCCTCAAGAGACCCAGTACTTC. Amino acids: CASSFVRGPQETQYF. The full variable domain, rest sourced from reference TRBV7-8 and TRBJ2-5, is GAGVSQSPRYKVAKRGQDVALRCDPISGHVSLFWYQQALGQGPEFLTYFQNEAQLDKSGLPSDRFFAERPEGSVSTLKIQRTQQEDSAVYLCASSFVRGPQETQYFGPGTRLLVL.

V is TRBV27 and J is TRBJ2-1; D not resolved. The CDR3 has 16 amino acids. Trimming removed 4 bases from V and 5 bases from J, with 18 bases in between. Germline assignment: CDR1 MNHEY and CDR2 SMNVEV (reference sequence). The DNA of the CDR3 is TGTGCCAGCAGTTCGTATCCCAGATCACTAAACAATGAGCAGTTCTTC. Translation: CASSSYPRSLNNEQFF.

On this clone itself: The junction departs from germline at one end; a sequencing error may be responsible. The V and J genes are TRBV6-1 and TRBJ2-7; 7 bases agree with TRBD1. CDR1 and CDR2 (germline): MNHNS, SASEGT. The CDR3 covers 15 residues. CDR3 in DNA: TGTGCCAGCGGGTCCCGGGACAGAAGTAAGTACGAGCAGTGCTTC. It translates to CASGSRDRSKYEQCF.